A selection of T cell receptor beta chains follows, all from one sample in a study of T cells in Graves' hyperthyroidism and ophthalmopathy. TCRdb itself ran the multiplex PCR reads through MiXCR, one entry per CDR3 protein. This table holds roughly 500,000 distinct CDR3 sequences, approximately 23% found once. Source material: blood. The receptor set was obtained from an older woman with Graves' ophthalmopathy. Each CDR3 is given with its conserved first and last residue. The D gene is left open where the match is weak. Clone size is given for some rows only: seen once, a few or many times, or a class if the clone is expanded.

TRBV9	TRBJ2-5	.	.	TGTGCCAGCAGCGTAGCAGGAACGCGAGGGACCCAGTACTTC	CASSVAGTRGTQYF
TRBV6-1	TRBJ1-3	TRBD1	.	TGTGCCAGCAGTGAGATTAAAGGGACAGGGGTTGGAAACACCATATATTTT	CASSEIKGTGVGNTIYF
TRBV29-1	TRBJ2-7	.	.	TGCAGCGTTGAATCCCTCGGTTACGAGCAGTACTTC	CSVESLGYEQYF
TRBV18	TRBJ1-6	TRBD1	few	TGTGCCAGCTCACCGAAGGGGGCCCATAATTCACCCCTCCACTTT	CASSPKGAHNSPLHF
TRBV6-2/TRBV6-3	TRBJ2-2	TRBD2	.	TGTGCCAGCAAGTGGACTAGCGGCGGGGAGCTGTTTTTT	CASKWTSGGELFF
TRBV2	TRBJ2-2	.	many	TGTGCCAGCAGTGAAGGCGGGATGAGGGAGCTGTTTTTT	CASSEGGMRELFF
TRBV20-1	TRBJ2-4	.	few	TGCAGTGCTAGCGGGCCGGGCCCTTTCTATCTTCAGTACTTC	CSASGPGPFYLQYF
TRBV5-1	TRBJ2-5	.	.	TGCGCCAGCAGCGCCTTGGCGGAGACCCAGTACTTC	CASSALAETQYF
TRBV20-1	TRBJ1-6	TRBD1	.	TGCAGTGCTAGACCGTGGGGACAGCACCAAGTTAATTCACCCCTCCACTTT	CSARPWGQHQVNSPLHF
TRBV18	TRBJ2-7	TRBD2	many	TGTGCCAGCTCACCAGGGGGACTAGCTGGGGAGCAGTACTTC	CASSPGGLAGEQYF
TRBV5-1	TRBJ2-3	.	.	TGCGCCAGCAGCTTGGAAGGTCACACAGATACGCAGTATTTT	CASSLEGHTDTQYF
TRBV9	TRBJ2-1	.	.	TGTGCCAGCAGCGTAGGACAGTACAATGAGCAGTTCTTC	CASSVGQYNEQFF
TRBV12-5	TRBJ1-6	.	.	TGTGCTAGTGGTTTGGTACGAACAGATAGAAATTCACCCCTCCACTTT	CASGLVRTDRNSPLHF
TRBV10-2	TRBJ2-1	TRBD1	.	TGCGCCAGCACTCCGAGGGGGCCATCCATTTACAATGAGCAGTTCTTC	CASTPRGPSIYNEQFF
TRBV10-1	TRBJ2-7	TRBD1	.	TGCGCCAGCAGTGAGTTAGGGGGCTGGTACGAGCAGTACTTC	CASSELGGWYEQYF
TRBV12-3/TRBV12-4	TRBJ1-5	.	many	TGTGCCAGCGGATGGACCCGCCAGCCCCAGCATTTT	CASGWTRQPQHF
TRBV12-3/TRBV12-4	TRBJ1-2	.	.	TGTGCCAGCAGTTTAGGGGGGGTCGGTGGCTACACCTTC	CASSLGGVGGYTF
TRBV11-2	TRBJ2-1	TRBD1	many	TGTGCCAGCAGCTTACAACAGGGGCCCTACAATGAGCAGTTCTTC	CASSLQQGPYNEQFF
TRBV6-2/TRBV6-3	TRBJ2-1	.	.	TGTGCCAGCAGTCGTGCTCAAGGGGAGTGGAGGATGGATGAGCAGTTCTTC	CASSRAQGEWRMDEQFF
TRBV15	TRBJ1-6	.	.	TGTGCCACCAGCAGAGAGGTCGGTAAAATCCTCCACTTT	CATSREVGKILHF
TRBV10-3	TRBJ2-7	.	.	TGTGCCATCAGTGACAGGACAACCTACGAGCAGTACTTC	CAISDRTTYEQYF
TRBV18	TRBJ2-2	.	.	TGTGCCAGCTCACCAAACGGGGTAAACACCGGGGAGCTGTTTTTT	CASSPNGVNTGELFF
TRBV2	TRBJ1-2	.	many	TGTGCCAGCAGTGATGGACAGCTTAACTATGGCTACACCTTC	CASSDGQLNYGYTF
TRBV5-1	TRBJ1-5	.	.	TGCGCCAGCAGCCTAAACAGCGATAATCAGCCCCAGCATTTT	CASSLNSDNQPQHF
TRBV3-1	TRBJ2-7	TRBD1	few	TGTGCCAGCAGCCAAACAGGGGGCAGCGAGCAGTACTTC	CASSQTGGSEQYF
TRBV5-5	TRBJ1-5	TRBD1	.	TGTGCCAGCAGCTTTAAGACAGGGGGCAATCAGCCCCAGCATTTT	CASSFKTGGNQPQHF
TRBV7-6	TRBJ2-7	TRBD2	.	TGTGCCAGCAGCTTAGGCGGTAGCGGGACGGAAGAGCAGTACTTC	CASSLGGSGTEEQYF
TRBV7-2	TRBJ2-1	.	many	TGTGCCAGCAGCTGGGGCTACAATGAGCAGTTCTTC	CASSWGYNEQFF